This TCR beta chain was documented in a study of T-cell memory formation after mild COVID-19. Study findings and constraints: Those CD4+ clones that contracted were mainly in CM and EM (CD8+ ones in EMRA). Clones that contracted from day 15 to 85 had balanced CD4/CD8; later expanders were CD4+ biased. Memory sampled before infection contained some responding clones, suggesting cross-reactive memory joined.

This clonotype showed up just a few times. What it recognizes is unknown. This CDR3 contains 15 residues. V was pared by 5 bases and J by 3 bases, with 15 bases between. CDR1 is SEHNR and CDR2 is FQNEAQ in the germline V gene (reference sequence). Researchers used 5'RACE with constant-segment primers to make TCR alpha and TCR beta cDNA libraries that carry sample barcodes and UMIs. TCRdb called the 5' RACE reads again in MiXCR, with one record for every CDR3 protein. The repertoire has about 180,000 distinct CDR3 sequences, around 16% of them found once; the top ten carry just over 2%. V and J are TRBV7-9 and TRBJ2-3, with D perhaps matching TRBD1 (7 bases). The sequence came from an adult woman who had mild COVID-19 (a few samples of this study predate the infection). Cell type and time point are not known. The sequenced sample consisted of PBMCs or a T cell subset sorted from them (not recorded which). For the CDR3, the DNA is TGTGCCAGCAGCGCCCAGGGGGGTGTTACAGATACGCAGTATTTT. Amino acids: CASSAQGGVTDTQYF.